This passage covers 20 T cell receptor beta chains from one sample sequenced in a study of T cells in Graves' hyperthyroidism and ophthalmopathy. Amplification of TCR beta CDR3 regions used RNA as the template. Carried out on the TCR CDR3, a first-round RT-PCR used the HTBI primer set. One entry per CDR3 protein, called by TCRdb with MiXCR from the multiplex PCR reads. The sample holds around 690,000 distinct CDR3 sequences, approximately 15% seen once. Material for sequencing was blood. The receptors come from a man aged 50 to 60 with Graves' hyperthyroidism.

There are many counts of this clonotype. The chain combines TRBV6-2 or TRBV6-3 with TRBJ2-2, with D hard to call. The CDR3 consists of 15 residues. V was pared by 2 bases and J by 3 bases, with 10 bases between. CDR1 MNHEY and CDR2 SVGEGT come from the germline V gene. CDR3 coding DNA: TGTGCCAGCAGTTACCCACTCACGCACACCGGGGAGCTGTTTTTT. Residues: CASSYPLTHTGELFF.

This clonotype was recorded many times. The chain links TRBV27 to TRBJ2-7; 8 bases align to TRBD2. Per the germline V gene, CDR1 is MNHEY and CDR2 is SMNVEV (reference sequence). The CDR3 is 14 amino acids. With V trimmed by 5 bases and J by 0 bases, 3 bases remained unmatched. The CDR3 spells CASSKTSDSYEQYF. Here the CDR3 DNA reads TGTGCCAGCAGTAAGACTAGCGACTCCTACGAGCAGTACTTC.

This clonotype turned up a few times. The rearrangement links TRBV11-2 to TRBJ2-7; the D gene is possibly TRBD1 (6 bases). Germline CDR1 reads SGHAT; CDR2 reads FQNNGV. V was shortened by 5 bases and J by 8 bases, with 19 bases between the two germline ends. The CDR3 is made up of 14 amino acids. Written as DNA, the CDR3 is TGTGCCAGCAGCCCCGGGACACTACCCGAGAAGCAGTACTTC. Its translation is CASSPGTLPEKQYF.

About this clonotype: This may be a read error: a much more frequent sequence differs by one nucleotide. The CDR3 region is CTWSQGVRGYTF. DNA for the CDR3: TGTACCTGGAGTCAGGGGGTACGTGGCTACACCTTC. This chain uses TRBV30 with TRBJ1-2; TRBD1 matches 7 bases. From germline, CDR1 is GTSNPN and CDR2 SVGIG (reference sequence). The CDR3 has 12 residues. Full variable domain (remainder filled in from reference TRBV30 and TRBJ1-2): SQTIHQWPATLVQPVGSPLSLECTVEGTSNPNLYWYRQAAGRGLQLLFYSVGIGQISSEVPQNLSASRPQDRQFILSSKKLLLSDSGFYLCTWSQGVRGYTFGSGTRLTVV.

The genes are TRBV6-2 or TRBV6-3 and TRBJ2-3; D remains ambiguous. The V end was cut by 4 bases, the J end by 2 bases, with 22 bases between. The CDR3 contains 18 residues. The germline CDR1 and CDR2 sequences are MNHEY and SVGEGT. This CDR3 is CASSSSLLFTAYTDTQYF. CDR3 nucleotides: TGTGCCAGCAGTTCCTCCTTACTCTTCACAGCATACACAGATACGCAGTATTTT.

This clonotype was seen repeatedly, ten times or more. The J gene is TRBJ2-5, the V gene TRBV11-2, with TRBD2 matching 15 bases. The CDR3 has 16 amino acids. Germline CDR1 SGHAT, CDR2 FQNNGV. The ends lost 7 bases at V and 4 bases at J; junction bases unmatched: 7. The DNA of the CDR3 is TGTGCCAGCACCTGGACTAGCGGGAGGGCCGGAGAGACCCAGTACTTC. Its translation is CASTWTSGRAGETQYF.

The chain couples TRBV6-2 or TRBV6-3 to TRBJ1-5; weak D call: TRBD1 (5 bases). V was clipped by 2 bases and J by 3 bases, with 8 bases between them. The CDR3 has 14 residues. CDR1 and CDR2 from the germline V gene are MNHEY and SVGEGT. The CDR3 region has the DNA TGTGCCAGCAGTTACGGGGGGGTCAATCAGCCCCAGCATTTT. Its protein is CASSYGGVNQPQHF.

This clonotype was seen only a few times. The rearrangement uses TRBV28 and TRBJ1-5; tentative D call: TRBD1 (5 bases). The CDR3 sequence is 15 residues long. V gave up 4 bases and J gave up 6 bases, with 16 bases separating them. The germline V gene encodes CDR1 MDHEN and CDR2 SYDVKM. The CDR3 spells CASSSAGASGQPQHF. The CDR3 nucleotides read TGTGCCAGCAGTTCCGCCGGGGCCTCTGGTCAGCCCCAGCATTTT.

Notes on this clonotype: A read error may explain this, as a much larger clone is one base away. The chain joins TRBV5-1 to TRBJ2-3; maybe TRBD2 (6 bases). This CDR3 is built from 14 residues. Germline values: CDR1 SGHRS, CDR2 YFSETQ. The CDR3 loop is CASREAVRTDTKYF. The CDR3 DNA sequence: TGTGCCAGCAGGGAGGCAGTCCGCACAGATACGAAGTATTTT.

This clonotype showed up just a few times. The chain employs TRBV10-3 and TRBJ2-7; weak D call: TRBD1 (6 bases). Germline CDR1 reads ENHRY; CDR2 reads SYGVKD. This CDR3 spans 14 amino acids. V lost 2 bases and J 3 bases, leaving 11 bases between the germline ends. DNA of the CDR3: TGTGCCATCAGTGAGGGACAGAGCATCTACGAGCAGTACTTC. Translating it yields CAISEGQSIYEQYF.

This clonotype was seen ten or more times. This chain uses TRBV28 with TRBJ1-5, with D unclear. CDR3 length: 15 amino acids. V dropped 5 bases and J dropped 4 bases, with 15 bases sitting between them. The germline V gene encodes CDR1 MDHEN and CDR2 SYDVKM. The CDR3 spells CASSPRTYLNQPQHF. The CDR3 bases are TGTGCCAGCAGTCCACGGACTTATCTAAATCAGCCCCAGCATTTT.

V gene TRBV30 combines with J gene TRBJ2-5; D assignment may be TRBD1 or TRBD2 (5 bases each). Germline V gives CDR1 GTSNPN, CDR2 SVGIG (reference sequence). Trimming took 2 bases from V and 7 from J, leaving 8 bases between them. CDR3 length: 11 amino acids. The CDR3 DNA sequence: TGTGCCTGGAGTCGGGGCGGGACCCAGTACTTC. Translation gives CAWSRGGTQYF.

This clonotype was seen repeatedly, ten times or more. V is TRBV5-1 and J is TRBJ2-1; maybe TRBD1 (6 bases). The germline V and J ends were trimmed by 4 bases and 2 bases, with 16 bases remaining between them. The CDR3 has 16 residues. In germline, CDR1 is SGHRS, CDR2 YFSETQ. CDR3 nucleotides: TGCGCCAGCAGCGGAAACACAGGGAGCACCTACAATGAGCAGTTCTTC. Residues: CASSGNTGSTYNEQFF.

The gene calls are TRBV6-2 or TRBV6-3 and TRBJ1-5, with D possibly being TRBD1 (6 bases). Looked up from germline, CDR1 is MNHEY and CDR2 is SVGEGT. The CDR3 totals 15 residues. Trimming pared 7 bases from V and 3 bases from J, leaving 16 bases between. In DNA, the CDR3 is TGTGCCAGCACCATGTCGGGGGCGAACAATCAGCCCCAGCATTTT. It encodes CASTMSGANNQPQHF.

The sample holds many counts of this clonotype. The chain joins TRBV7-9 to TRBJ1-4; weak D call: TRBD1 (6 bases). From germline, CDR1 is SEHNR and CDR2 FQNEAQ (reference sequence). With 2 bases removed from V and 1 base from J, the gap between germline ends came to 11 bases. The CDR3 totals 16 residues. CDR3 amino acids: CASSLPSGQTNEKLFF. The CDR3 region has the DNA TGTGCCAGCAGCTTACCTTCGGGACAAACTAATGAAAAACTGTTTTTT.

This clonotype occurred many times. V is TRBV18 and J is TRBJ2-3; TRBD2 is a possible D gene (5 bases). CDR1 and CDR2 (germline): KGHSH, LQKENI. V was trimmed by 1 base and J by 4 bases, leaving 12 bases between them. CDR3 length: 15 amino acids. The CDR3 bases are TGTGCCAGCTCACCACGGACCCCAGCGGCAGATACGCAGTATTTT. Protein sequence: CASSPRTPAADTQYF.

V is TRBV7-9 and J is TRBJ2-7; TRBD2 matches at 8 bases. The V gene's germline CDR1 is SEHNR and CDR2 FQNEAQ (reference sequence). The V segment lost 5 bases and the J segment 4 bases; nucleotides outside the gene matches: 16. This CDR3 comprises 17 residues. The CDR3 DNA reads as TGTGCCAGCAGCCGGGGGGGGGGCCACCCCCCGCGATACGAGCAGTACTTC. As protein: CASSRGGGHPPRYEQYF. The entire variable domain, with the rest obtained from reference TRBV7-9 and TRBJ2-7, is as follows: DTGVSQNPRHKITKRGQNVTFRCDPISEHNRLYWYRQTLGQGPEFLTYFQNEAQLEKSRLLSDRFSAERPKGSFSTLEIQRTEQGDSAMYLCASSRGGGHPPRYEQYFGPGTRLTVT.

Regarding this clonotype: A much larger clone lies a single base off, so this may be a read error. The genes are TRBV5-5 and TRBJ2-1, with 8 bases fitting TRBD2. The V segment lost 2 bases and the J segment 0 bases; nucleotides outside the gene matches: 1. Germline loops: CDR1 SGHKS, CDR2 YYEKEE (reference sequence). The CDR3 totals 15 residues. This chain's CDR3 is CASSLLAVSYNEQFF. In DNA, the CDR3 is TGTGCCAGCAGCTTACTAGCGGTCTCCTACAATGAGCAGTTCTTC.

This clonotype was recorded at least ten times. The gene calls are TRBV28 and TRBJ1-2; 7 nucleotides line up with TRBD1. Trimming removed 4 bases from V and 0 bases from J; junction bases left unmatched: 8. The germline V gene has CDR1 MDHEN and CDR2 SYDVKM. There are 16 residues in the CDR3. The CDR3 bases are TGTGCCAGCAGTTCCGTCCGGGACAGAACTAACTATGGCTACACCTTC. It encodes CASSSVRDRTNYGYTF.

This clonotype was detected only a few times. This chain uses TRBV25-1 with TRBJ2-5, with D uncertain. V was clipped by 1 base and J by 4 bases, with 16 bases between them. The germline gives CDR1 MGHDK, CDR2 SYGVNS. The CDR3 has 16 amino acids. CDR3 region: CASSELGSRTTETQYF. Written as DNA, the CDR3 is TGTGCCAGCAGTGAATTGGGTTCTAGGACGACAGAGACCCAGTACTTC.